One and the same sample provided the 27 T cell receptor beta chains below, sequenced in a study of blood T cell repertoires in COVID-19. Clones were sequenced by immunoSEQ multiplex PCR, and TCRdb holds only the in-frame ones, with some missing. Of fewer than 60,000 clones in the sample, 70% to 85% were seen once. The sequenced material came from peripheral blood. These receptors originate from a man aged 55 to 70 with acute or convalescent COVID-19.

The chain combines TRBV28 with TRBJ2-7; D may be TRBD2 (5 bases). This CDR3 has 14 residues. V gave up 3 bases and J gave up 0 bases, with 9 bases separating them. Germline V gene lookup returns CDR1 MDHEN and CDR2 SYDVKM. CDR3 sequence reads: CASSFIRDSYEQYF. DNA for the CDR3: TGTGCCAGCAGTTTTATACGGGACTCCTACGAGCAGTACTTC.

In regard to this clone: The sample has other DNA sequences that encode this CDR3 too. This chain uses TRBV4-1 with TRBJ2-2; 9 bases are a match to TRBD2. Germline loops: CDR1 MGHRA, CDR2 YSYEKL. This CDR3 has 17 residues. With V trimmed by 0 bases and J by 3 bases, 5 bases remained unmatched. The CDR3 loop is CASSQDGRGGDTGELFF. The CDR3 region has the DNA TGCGCCAGCAGCCAAGATGGGCGGGGGGGTGACACCGGGGAGCTGTTTTTT.

The rearrangement joins TRBV19 to TRBJ1-5; 7 positions agree with TRBD1. The CDR3 has 13 amino acids. V shed 10 bases and J 4 bases; nucleotides not matched to a gene: 7. From germline, CDR1 is LNHDA and CDR2 SQIVND (reference sequence). The CDR3 protein is CATTGIGNQPQHF. The CDR3 coding sequence is TGTGCCACGACAGGGATAGGGAATCAGCCCCAGCATTTT.

The chain uses TRBV2 and TRBJ1-2; 8 positions match TRBD1. Germline values: CDR1 SNHLY, CDR2 FYNNEI. The trim removed 7 bases at V and 2 bases at J, leaving 3 bases unmatched. The length of the CDR3 is 13 residues. This chain's CDR3 is CASTQGANYGYTF. The CDR3 nucleotides are TGTGCCAGCACCCAGGGGGCGAACTATGGCTACACCTTC.

The V call is TRBV7-8, the J call TRBJ2-1, with D possibly TRBD2 on 7 matching bases. Between the trimmed V and J ends, which lost 3 bases and 4 bases, there was a span of 13 bases. The CDR3 runs 15 residues. Germline CDR1 and CDR2: SGHVS and FQNEAQ. CDR3 residues: CASSLGGGGYNEQFF. The CDR3 DNA sequence: TGTGCCAGCAGCTTGGGCGGGGGCGGTTACAATGAGCAGTTCTTC. Full variable domain (outside the CDR3, taken from reference TRBV7-8 and TRBJ2-1): GAGVSQSPRYKVAKRGQDVALRCDPISGHVSLFWYQQALGQGPEFLTYFQNEAQLDKSGLPSDRFFAERPEGSVSTLKIQRTQQEDSAVYLCASSLGGGGYNEQFFGPGTRLTVL.

The V and J genes are TRBV7-9 and TRBJ2-1; a weak D match, TRBD2 (6 bases). This CDR3 is built from 19 residues. CDR1 SEHNR and CDR2 FQNEAQ come from the germline V gene (reference sequence). V dropped 4 bases and J dropped 0 bases, with 22 bases sitting between them. The CDR3 nucleotides are TGTGCCAGCAGCTCGCGGGACCGCCTAACTGGAGACTCCTACAATGAGCAGTTCTTC. Translating gives CASSSRDRLTGDSYNEQFF.

The chain carries TRBV2 and TRBJ2-3; 13 nucleotides agree with TRBD2. The junction had 5 bases not matched to a gene; V was cut back by 6 bases and J by 5 bases. Germline V gene data show CDR1 as SNHLY and CDR2 as FYNNEI. The length of the CDR3 is 15 residues. The CDR3 nucleotides read TGTGCCAGCAGATCCGGGACTAGCGGGATAGATACGCAGTATTTT. Translation gives CASRSGTSGIDTQYF.

This clone has only one observation. This chain's CDR3 is CASSLEQGDQPQHF. The CDR3 DNA reads TGTGCCAGCTCGTTGGAACAGGGGGATCAGCCCCAGCATTTT. The rearrangement joins TRBV6-5 to TRBJ1-5, with TRBD1 identical over 8 bases. Trimming removed 8 bases from V and 5 bases from J; junction bases left unmatched: 8. The CDR3 is 14 amino acids. Germline V lookup: CDR1 MNHEY, CDR2 SVGAGI.

The rearrangement links TRBV12-5 to TRBJ2-2; TRBD2 aligns across 10 bases. This CDR3 comprises 16 residues. The germline V gene has CDR1 LGHNT and CDR2 FRNRAP. V lost 2 bases to trimming and J lost 1 base; unmatched junction nucleotides: 1. The CDR3 loop reads CASGLSSGGNTGELFF. DNA for the CDR3: TGTGCTAGTGGTTTGTCTAGCGGGGGGAACACCGGGGAGCTGTTTTTT.

The gene calls are TRBV2 and TRBJ1-6, with D possibly matching TRBD1 (6 bases). CDR3 size: 15 residues. V was trimmed by 5 bases and J by 8 bases, leaving 16 bases between them. CDR1 is SNHLY, CDR2 FYNNEI, per germline. CDR3 in DNA: TGTGCCAGCAGTACAAGACAGGTCCTGGATTCACCCCTCCACTTT. Its protein product is CASSTRQVLDSPLHF. Supplemented by reference TRBV2 and TRBJ1-6, the full variable domain reads EPEVTQTPSHQVTQMGQEVILRCVPISNHLYFYWYRQILGQKVEFLVSFYNNEISEKSEIFDDQFSVERPDGSNFTLKIRSTKLEDSAMYFCASSTRQVLDSPLHFGNGTRLTVT.

This chain uses TRBV12-5 with TRBJ2-5, with TRBD2 as a possible D gene (7 bases). The germline CDR1 and CDR2 sequences are LGHNT and FRNRAP. The CDR3 spans 14 residues. Trimming left V 5 bases short and J 5 bases short, with 15 bases between. As DNA, the CDR3 is TGTGCTAGTGGTAAGGGGGGGGTGGAGGAGACCCAGTACTTC. Its translation: CASGKGGVEETQYF.

This sequence joins TRBV7-6 and TRBJ1-4; perhaps TRBD1 as D (5 bases). Per germline, CDR1 SGHVS and CDR2 FNYEAQ. Trimming removed 0 bases from V and 8 bases from J, with 13 bases in between. CDR3 length equals 15 residues. In DNA form, the CDR3 reads TGTGCCAGCAGCTTAGCTAGCGGGGGATCGGAAAAACTGTTTTTT. It yields the protein CASSLASGGSEKLFF.

The V and J genes are TRBV19 and TRBJ2-7; D is possibly TRBD1 (6 bases). Between the trimmed V and J ends, which lost 7 bases and 4 bases, there was a span of 11 bases. Germline V gene sequence: CDR1 LNHDA, CDR2 SQIVND (reference sequence). This CDR3 has 12 amino acids. CDR3 sequence (DNA): TGTGCCAGTACGGGCAGGGGTTACGAGCAGTACTTC. As protein: CASTGRGYEQYF.

The chain uses TRBV7-2 and TRBJ1-3, with 7 bases identical to TRBD1. This CDR3 is 15 amino acids long. Germline V CDR1 and CDR2: SGHTA, FQGNSA. The trim removed 2 bases at V and 2 bases at J, leaving 3 bases unmatched. CDR3 sequence reads: CASSLNTGAGNTIYF. The CDR3 nucleotides are TGTGCCAGCAGCTTAAACACAGGGGCTGGAAACACCATATATTTT.

V and J are TRBV4-1 and TRBJ1-3, with D possibly TRBD1 on 5 matching bases. This CDR3 spans 15 amino acids. Trimming took 0 bases from V and 4 from J, leaving 10 bases between them. Germline V gene sequence: CDR1 MGHRA, CDR2 YSYEKL. CDR3 coding DNA: TGCGCCAGCAGCCAAGACGGGACTCCCGGAAACACCATATATTTT. This codes for CASSQDGTPGNTIYF.

This clone was seen once. The CDR3 sequence is CASSSDSQETQYF. The CDR3 bases are TGTGCCAGCAGTTCTGACAGCCAAGAGACCCAGTACTTC. This chain links TRBV27 with TRBJ2-5; TRBD1 is a possible D gene (5 bases). The CDR3 is 13 amino acids. Germline CDR1 reads MNHEY; CDR2 reads SMNVEV (reference sequence). Trimming shortened V by 4 bases and J by 1 base, and 7 bases separated the two germline ends.

The chain uses TRBV7-8 and TRBJ1-1; 9 bases are shared with TRBD1. J was trimmed by 0 bases and V by 3 bases; bases with no gene match: 8. Germline CDR1 and CDR2: SGHVS and FQNEAQ. The CDR3 spans 17 residues. CDR3 bases: TGTGCCAGCAGCTTGGGGACAGGGCGGCGGGTGAACACTGAAGCTTTCTTT. Amino acid sequence: CASSLGTGRRVNTEAFF.

The chain uses TRBV10-3 and TRBJ2-1; D might be TRBD1 (6 bases). The germline V gene has CDR1 ENHRY and CDR2 SYGVKD. CDR3 length equals 13 residues. The V end lost 3 bases, the J end lost 8 bases, and 11 bases lay between the germline ends. The CDR3 sequence: CAISEYAGDEQFF. CDR3 bases: TGTGCCATCAGTGAATACGCAGGGGATGAGCAGTTCTTC.

J is TRBJ1-1 and V is TRBV5-5, with D tentatively TRBD1 (5 bases). Germline lookup yields CDR1 SGHKS and CDR2 YYEKEE (reference sequence). The V gene lost 6 bases and the J gene lost 4 bases, with 16 bases spanning the gap. The length of the CDR3 is 14 residues. CDR3 protein: CASIWDLSGTEAFF. The CDR3 bases are TGTGCCAGCATTTGGGACTTGAGCGGCACTGAAGCTTTCTTT.

CDR3 protein: CATSLPGWNEQFF. CDR3 nucleotides: TGTGCCACCAGTCTTCCGGGGTGGAATGAGCAGTTCTTC. V and J are TRBV24-1 and TRBJ2-1; TRBD2 is a possible D gene (5 bases). The CDR3 runs to 13 residues. The germline CDR1 and CDR2 sequences are KGHDR and SFDVKD. The V and J ends lost 6 bases and 7 bases respectively, with 12 bases between them.

The rearrangement joins TRBV15 to TRBJ1-2; the match to TRBD1 covers 9 bases. V was clipped by 2 bases and J by 5 bases; unmatched bases: 6. The CDR3 has 15 amino acids. CDR1 is LNHNV and CDR2 is YYDKDF in the germline V gene (reference sequence). The CDR3 DNA reads TGTGCCACCAGCAGATCAACCGGGACAGGGTATGGCTACACCTTC. Protein sequence: CATSRSTGTGYGYTF.

The V gene is TRBV9, the J gene TRBJ1-5; no firm D call. The CDR3 length is 15 residues. V was cut by 0 bases and J by 4 bases, with 11 bases left in between. CDR1 and CDR2 (germline): SGDLS, YYNGEE. DNA for the CDR3: TGTGCCAGCAGCGTAGAAGCAGGCTTAAATCAGCCCCAGCATTTT. This sequence encodes CASSVEAGLNQPQHF.

This chain links TRBV19 with TRBJ2-5; 8 bases are shared with TRBD1. V gave up 8 bases and J gave up 4 bases; unmatched junction bases: 0. CDR1 is LNHDA, CDR2 SQIVND, per germline (reference sequence). The CDR3 extends over 11 amino acids. CDR3 nucleotides: TGTGCCAGTGGACAGGGAGAGACCCAGTACTTC. This gives the protein CASGQGETQYF.

The chain combines TRBV4-1 with TRBJ2-2; D is possibly TRBD2 (5 bases). V lost 4 bases and J lost 3, with 6 bases in between. CDR1 is MGHRA and CDR2 is YSYEKL in the germline V gene. The CDR3 runs 13 residues. CDR3 amino acids: CASSLRDTGELFF. The DNA of the CDR3 is TGCGCCAGCAGCCTGAGGGACACCGGGGAGCTGTTTTTT.

This chain uses TRBV2 with TRBJ1-4, with 8 bases lining up with TRBD1. From germline, CDR1 is SNHLY and CDR2 FYNNEI. V lost 6 bases to trimming and J lost 7 bases; unmatched junction nucleotides: 4. This CDR3 contains 13 residues. In nucleotides, the CDR3 is TGTGCCAGCAGCAGGGGGCACGGTGAAAAACTGTTTTTT. It codes for CASSRGHGEKLFF.

The chain couples TRBV7-3 to TRBJ2-7; 8 nucleotides line up with TRBD1. CDR1 is SGHTA, CDR2 FQGTGA, per germline. V was pared by 5 bases and J by 1 base, with 7 bases of the junction left unmatched. This CDR3 is built from 15 residues. CDR3 DNA: TGTGCCAGCAGCGCAGGGACAGGACGTTCCTACGAGCAGTACTTC. Translated, it gives CASSAGTGRSYEQYF.

The genes are TRBV4-1 and TRBJ2-2, with 7 bases matching TRBD1. The CDR3 is 14 residues long. Per the germline V gene, CDR1 is MGHRA and CDR2 is YSYEKL. Trimming at V came to 4 bases and at J to 3 bases, leaving 2 bases not matched to a gene. The CDR3 loop reads CASSRQGDTGELFF. The DNA for the CDR3 is TGCGCCAGCAGCCGGCAGGGGGACACCGGGGAGCTGTTTTTT.